This T cell receptor beta chain was documented in a study of T-cell memory formation after mild COVID-19. Regarding the study as a whole: That cross-reactive memory joined was suggested by some responding clones appearing in pre-infection memory.

This CDR3 contains 11 residues. Between the trimmed V and J ends, which lost 6 bases and 8 bases, there was a span of 10 bases. Germline assignment: CDR1 MNHEY and CDR2 SVGAGI. One entry per CDR3 protein, called by TCRdb with MiXCR from the 5' RACE reads. The sample consists of 450,000 to 650,000 distinct CDR3 sequences, roughly 21% of them appearing once. Of note for this clonotype: As yet, its antigen is unknown.

The sample was PBMCs or a T cell subset sorted from them (not recorded which). This chain uses TRBV6-5 with TRBJ1-2; D unclear. This clonotype was sampled from an adult woman who had mild COVID-19 (a few samples of this study predate the infection). Cell type and time point are not known. The CDR3 protein is CASSQSGGYTF. In DNA form, the CDR3 reads TGTGCCAGCAGCCAATCGGGGGGCTACACCTTC.